The rows below give T cell receptor beta chains drawn from one sample of a study of CD4 T cells in relation to SARS-CoV-2 and coronaviruses. Clones were sequenced by immunoSEQ multiplex PCR, and TCRdb holds only the in-frame ones, with some missing. The sample carries some 37,000 clones, 77% recorded once. Their antigens are not known. Sequencing was carried out using memory CD4+ T cells from PBMCs, cultured in vitro. The receptor set was obtained from an adult with COVID-19. The CDR3 runs from the conserved cysteine through the conserved F or W. The D gene is left open where the match is weak. Expanded clones are given a class, and other clones once, few, many or no size at all.

D gene	V gene	J gene	clone size	CDR3 protein	CDR3 DNA
TRBD1	TRBV7-9	TRBJ2-2	-	CASRRDRVGTGELFF	TGTGCCAGCAGACGGGACAGGGTTGGAACCGGGGAGCTGTTTTTT
TRBD2	TRBV5-1	TRBJ2-3	once	CASSFPLAESTDTQYF	TGCGCCAGCAGCTTCCCCCTAGCGGAAAGCACAGATACGCAGTATTTT
-	TRBV4-1	TRBJ1-2	once	CASSQVVGSVYGYTF	TGCGCCAGCAGCCAAGTGGTGGGTTCGGTCTATGGCTACACCTTC
TRBD2	TRBV7-9	TRBJ2-1	-	CASSLGDGAGRANEQFF	TGTGCCAGCAGCTTAGGCGACGGGGCCGGGAGGGCCAATGAGCAGTTCTTC
TRBD1	TRBV11-2	TRBJ2-6	medium-sized	CASSRGTGLSGANVLTF	TGTGCCAGCAGCCGCGGGACAGGACTCTCTGGGGCCAACGTCCTGACTTTC
TRBD2	TRBV15	TRBJ2-7	-	CATSRDSGTDSYEQYF	TGTGCCACCAGCAGGGATAGCGGGACTGACTCCTACGAGCAGTACTTC
-	TRBV11-2	TRBJ2-3	few	CASTATQDTQYF	TGTGCCAGCACAGCCACCCAAGATACGCAGTATTTT
-	TRBV14	TRBJ2-2	-	CASSFRDLGPTGELFF	TGTGCCAGCAGTTTCCGGGACCTCGGCCCAACCGGGGAGCTGTTTTTT
-	TRBV10-2	TRBJ2-7	-	CASGDIYEQYF	TGCGCCAGCGGGGACATTTACGAGCAGTACTTC
-	TRBV9	TRBJ2-1	-	CASSVAGYPVSSYNEQFF	TGTGCCAGCAGCGTAGCTGGCTACCCCGTGAGCTCCTACAATGAGCAGTTCTTC
-	TRBV19	TRBJ2-6	-	CASSIDGQPGANVLTF	TGTGCCAGTAGTATAGACGGGCAGCCCGGGGCCAACGTCCTGACTTTC
-	TRBV4-3	TRBJ2-1	-	CASSLRIGTNNEQFF	TGCGCCAGCAGCCTAAGAATAGGTACCAACAATGAGCAGTTCTTC
TRBD1	TRBV6-6	TRBJ2-7	-	CASSLPTDRTYEQYF	TGTGCCAGCAGTCTCCCGACGGACAGGACCTACGAGCAGTACTTC
TRBD1	TRBV29-1	TRBJ1-5	-	CSVEEGDRGRGQPQHF	TGCAGCGTCGAAGAAGGTGACAGGGGGCGCGGGCAGCCCCAGCATTTT
-	TRBV7-9	TRBJ1-2	few	CASSFSRETYGYTF	TGTGCCAGCAGCTTTTCCAGAGAAACCTATGGCTACACCTTC
TRBD1	TRBV2	TRBJ1-1	-	CASSGQGNTEAFF	TGTGCCAGCAGTGGACAGGGGAACACTGAAGCTTTCTTT
-	TRBV28	TRBJ2-7	-	CASSLTVSSYEQYF	TGTGCCAGCAGTTTGACCGTGAGCTCCTACGAGCAGTACTTC
-	TRBV7-9	TRBJ2-1	few	CASSPPASYNEQFF	TGTGCCAGCAGCCCCCCCGCCTCCTACAATGAGCAGTTCTTC
TRBD1	TRBV7-2	TRBJ2-3	-	CASSPGDSSTDTQYF	TGTGCCAGCAGCCCCGGGGACAGTAGTACAGATACGCAGTATTTT
-	TRBV7-9	TRBJ1-1	-	CASSSVLVEGTEAFF	TGTGCCAGCAGCTCAGTTCTAGTGGAGGGCACTGAAGCTTTCTTT
TRBD2	TRBV19	TRBJ2-7	-	CASRTSGRSSSYEQYF	TGTGCCAGTCGGACTAGCGGGAGATCGTCCTCCTACGAGCAGTACTTC
-	TRBV10-1	TRBJ2-7	-	CANLDISYEQYF	TGCGCCAACCTGGACATTTCCTACGAGCAGTACTTC
-	TRBV11-2	TRBJ1-1	-	CASSPQGNTEAFF	TGTGCCAGCAGCCCGCAGGGGAACACTGAAGCTTTCTTT
TRBD2	TRBV7-3	TRBJ2-1	-	CASSPSPGLAGDNEQFF	TGTGCCAGCAGCCCCTCACCGGGACTAGCGGGGGACAATGAGCAGTTCTTC
TRBD2	TRBV11-2	TRBJ2-3	-	CASSSTRLAGVDTQYF	TGTGCCAGCAGCTCAACTCGACTAGCGGGAGTAGATACGCAGTATTTT
TRBD2	TRBV4-2	TRBJ2-3	-	CASSRTTSGSTDTQYF	TGTGCCAGCAGCCGGACGACTAGCGGGAGCACAGATACGCAGTATTTT
-	TRBV30	TRBJ2-2	-	CAWSAGGANTGELFF	TGTGCCTGGAGTGCCGGGGGCGCGAACACCGGGGAGCTGTTTTTT
-	TRBV18	TRBJ1-2	few	CASSPDGFVGYTF	TGTGCCAGCTCACCAGACGGGTTTGTTGGCTACACCTTC
TRBD1	TRBV18	TRBJ1-3	-	CASSPRTGSGNTIYF	TGTGCCAGCTCACCACGGACAGGGAGTGGAAACACCATATATTTT
-	TRBV28	TRBJ2-7	-	CASSSRGRPPYEQYF	TGTGCCAGCAGTTCGCGGGGTCGGCCCCCCTACGAGCAGTACTTC
-	TRBV21-1	TRBJ2-3	-	CASSWRDRGNPSTDTQYF	TGTGCCAGCAGCTGGAGGGACAGGGGTAACCCTAGCACAGATACGCAGTATTTT
-	TRBV19	TRBJ2-1	-	CASSTLDRHNEQFF	TGTGCCAGTAGTACCCTGGACAGACACAATGAGCAGTTCTTC
-	TRBV28	TRBJ1-5	-	CASSEGLYSNQPQHF	TGTGCCAGCAGCGAGGGCCTTTACAGCAATCAGCCCCAGCATTTT
-	TRBV24-1	TRBJ1-5	once	CATSAGRRDQPQHF	TGTGCCACCAGTGCAGGAAGGAGGGATCAGCCCCAGCATTTT
-	TRBV18	TRBJ2-5	-	CASSPQGVGETQYF	TGTGCCAGCTCACCACAGGGCGTCGGGGAGACCCAGTACTTC
TRBD1	TRBV29-1	TRBJ1-2	-	CSAGTGFNYGYTF	TGCAGCGCTGGGACAGGGTTTAACTATGGCTACACCTTC
-	TRBV2	TRBJ1-3	few	CASSAGVTGNTIYF	TGTGCCAGCAGTGCGGGGGTTACGGGAAACACCATATATTTT
-	TRBV11-2	TRBJ2-3	few	CASSLDRTDTQYF	TGTGCCAGCAGCTTAGATCGCACAGATACGCAGTATTTT
-	TRBV28	TRBJ2-7	-	CASSITGTPGDEQYF	TGTGCCAGCAGTATAACCGGGACCCCCGGAGACGAGCAGTACTTC
-	TRBV6-4	TRBJ2-1	-	CASSSSTENEQFF	TGTGCCAGCAGTTCCTCTACTGAGAATGAGCAGTTCTTC
-	TRBV7-9	TRBJ1-4	-	CASSLGDKRNEKLFF	TGTGCCAGCAGCCTAGGGGACAAACGAAATGAAAAACTGTTTTTT
-	TRBV16	TRBJ2-7	-	CASTEDGAYEQYF	TGTGCCAGCACGGAGGACGGAGCCTACGAGCAGTACTTC
TRBD1	TRBV19	TRBJ2-7	-	CASSRQGAETLSYEQYF	TGTGCCAGTAGCCGGCAGGGGGCAGAAACACTCTCCTACGAGCAGTACTTC
-	TRBV24-1	TRBJ2-3	-	CATSDSGRGRTDTQYF	TGTGCCACCAGTGATTCCGGGCGCGGGCGCACAGATACGCAGTATTTT
-	TRBV15	TRBJ1-5	-	CATSVGQPNQPQHF	TGTGCCACCAGCGTCGGTCAGCCTAATCAGCCCCAGCATTTT
-	TRBV6-4	TRBJ2-1	-	CASSDSSGSYNEQFF	TGTGCCAGCAGTGACTCTAGCGGCTCCTACAATGAGCAGTTCTTC
-	TRBV11-2	TRBJ2-5	-	CASSHRVAGETQYF	TGTGCCAGCAGCCACAGGGTCGCGGGAGAGACCCAGTACTTC
TRBD2	TRBV7-3	TRBJ2-2	-	CASSPGGGPGELFF	TGTGCCAGCAGTCCTGGGGGGGGTCCCGGGGAGCTGTTTTTT
-	TRBV6-1	TRBJ1-5	-	CASSERYRGNQPQHF	TGTGCCAGCAGTGAACGATATCGGGGGAATCAGCCCCAGCATTTT